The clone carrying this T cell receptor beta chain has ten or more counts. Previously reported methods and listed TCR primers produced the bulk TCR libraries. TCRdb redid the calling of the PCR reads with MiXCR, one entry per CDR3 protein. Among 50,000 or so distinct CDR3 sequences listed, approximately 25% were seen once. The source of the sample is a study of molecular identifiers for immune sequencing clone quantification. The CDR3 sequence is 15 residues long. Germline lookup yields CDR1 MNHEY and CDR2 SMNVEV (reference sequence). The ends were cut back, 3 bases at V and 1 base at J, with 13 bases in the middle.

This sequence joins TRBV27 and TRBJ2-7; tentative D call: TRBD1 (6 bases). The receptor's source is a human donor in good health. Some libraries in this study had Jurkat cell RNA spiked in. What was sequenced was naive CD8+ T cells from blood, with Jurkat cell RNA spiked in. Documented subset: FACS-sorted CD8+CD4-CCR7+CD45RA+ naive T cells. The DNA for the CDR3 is TGTGCCAGCAGTTTCAGGGGTATCCGGTCCTACGAGCAGTACTTC. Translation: CASSFRGIRSYEQYF.